This T cell receptor beta chain was captured by sequencing in a study of blood T cells in healthy people across ages. It was with a sample-barcoded 5' primer and a J-beta primer mix that a second PCR of about 6 to 11 cycles was run. TCRdb independently ran MiXCR on the 5' RACE reads; one entry per CDR3 protein. The table lists under 1,000,000 distinct CDR3 sequences, about half of them singletons. About this clonotype: Its matching antigen is unknown.

The study, taken as a whole, reports: In older individuals, TCR beta diversity per million T cells was lower, falling roughly linearly with age. The CMV status of each donor remained undetermined, and this could have confounded shifts in expanded clonotypes.

The germline CDR1 and CDR2 sequences are SGHRS and YFSETQ. The CDR3 sequence is 14 residues long. V dropped 5 bases and J dropped 0 bases, with 12 bases sitting between them. The source of this sequence is an elderly man in good health. The rearrangement links TRBV5-1 to TRBJ2-7, with D maybe TRBD2 (6 bases). Sequencing was done on a sample of blood. CDR3 in DNA: TGCGCCAGCAGGATACAGACTAGCTCCTACGAGCAGTACTTC. Its protein product is CASRIQTSSYEQYF.